These 28 T cell receptor beta chains were all obtained from the same sample, sequenced in a study of radiation and T cells in renal cell carcinoma. Described time point: blood 4 weeks post-SBRT, at nephrectomy. Regarding treatment: 15 Gy SBRT to primary tumor, nephrectomy 4 weeks later. Produced via immunoSEQ multiplex PCR; TCRdb's table is partial and in-frame only. This sample carries some 64,000 clones, approximately 80% of them seen once, and the ten largest clones take around 7%. This sample comprised blood, obtained from a patient whose treatment included radiotherapy and nephrectomy. The origin of the receptors is a man aged 60 to 69 with renal cell carcinoma.

This clone was seen more than once but under ten times. The J gene is TRBJ2-5, the V gene TRBV5-1, with unresolved D. V was pared by 0 bases and J by 5 bases, with 11 bases between. This CDR3 spans 14 amino acids. Germline-derived CDR1 and CDR2 are SGHRS and YFSETQ. CDR3 nucleotide sequence: TGCGCCAGCAGCTTGGAGTACGCCGGCGAGACCCAGTACTTC. Its protein product is CASSLEYAGETQYF. Based on the CDR3 plus reference TRBV5-1 and TRBJ2-5, the full variable domain is KAGVTQTPRYLIKTRGQQVTLSCSPISGHRSVSWYQQTPGQGLQFLFEYFSETQRNKGNFPGRFSGRQFSNSRSEMNVSTLELGDSALYLCASSLEYAGETQYFGPGTRLLVL.

The chain recombines TRBV5-1 with TRBJ2-1; 7 bases agree with TRBD1. Germline V gene data show CDR1 as SGHRS and CDR2 as YFSETQ. The CDR3 extends over 15 amino acids. V dropped 4 bases and J dropped 0; count of bases not matched to a gene: 4. This CDR3 is CASSPTGFSYNEQFF. In DNA form, the CDR3 reads TGCGCCAGCAGCCCGACAGGGTTCTCCTACAATGAGCAGTTCTTC. The variable domain in full, with the rest retrieved from reference TRBV5-1 and TRBJ2-1, is KAGVTQTPRYLIKTRGQQVTLSCSPISGHRSVSWYQQTPGQGLQFLFEYFSETQRNKGNFPGRFSGRQFSNSRSEMNVSTLELGDSALYLCASSPTGFSYNEQFFGPGTRLTVL.

The chain recombines TRBV6-1 with TRBJ1-2; 11 bases align to TRBD1. The CDR3 covers 15 residues. After removal of 5 bases from V and 6 bases from J, the junction contained 8 bases not matched to a gene. Looked up from germline, CDR1 is MNHNS and CDR2 is SASEGT. CDR3 amino acids: CASSPQGTGGDGYTF. The DNA for the CDR3 is TGTGCCAGCAGTCCACAGGGGACAGGGGGAGATGGCTACACCTTC.

The chain carries TRBV19 and TRBJ2-1; TRBD2 matches at 7 bases. With V trimmed by 5 bases and J by 5 bases, 6 bases remained unmatched. The germline V gene has CDR1 LNHDA and CDR2 SQIVND (reference sequence). This CDR3 region has 14 residues. The CDR3 protein is CASSQAGLHNEQFF. CDR3 DNA sequence: TGTGCCAGTAGTCAAGCGGGACTACACAATGAGCAGTTCTTC.

J is TRBJ2-1 and V is TRBV13, with D hard to call. CDR3 length equals 16 residues. Germline CDR1 is PRHDT and CDR2 is FYEKMQ (reference sequence). V was pared by 2 bases and J by 0 bases, with 11 bases between. This CDR3 is CASSLYLDSSYNEQFF. The CDR3 DNA sequence: TGTGCCAGCAGCTTATATTTAGATAGCTCCTACAATGAGCAGTTCTTC.

This chain uses TRBV5-4 with TRBJ2-7; possible D gene TRBD2, 7 bases. V shed 0 bases and J shed 5 bases, with 15 bases lying between them. Germline V CDR1 and CDR2: SGHNT, YYREEE (reference sequence). This CDR3 contains 15 residues. In DNA form, the CDR3 reads TGTGCCAGCAGCTTGGATGCGGGGGCCCACCACGAGCAGTACTTC. It translates to CASSLDAGAHHEQYF.

This clone was seen more than once but under ten times. This rearrangement joins TRBV14 to TRBJ2-5; possibly TRBD2 for D (5 bases). This CDR3 is built from 13 residues. V dropped 4 bases and J dropped 1 base, with 7 bases sitting between them. Germline-derived CDR1 and CDR2 are SGHDN and FVKESK. CDR3 loop: CASSPGIQETQYF. The CDR3 DNA reads as TGTGCCAGCAGCCCGGGGATCCAAGAGACCCAGTACTTC. Combining the CDR3 with reference TRBV14 and TRBJ2-5 gives the whole variable domain EAGVTQFPSHSVIEKGQTVTLRCDPISGHDNLYWYRRVMGKEIKFLLHFVKESKQDESGMPNNRFLAERTGGTYSTLKVQPAELEDSGVYFCASSPGIQETQYFGPGTRLLVL.

The CDR3 loop is CASSEIGTSGSGEQYV. Written as DNA, the CDR3 is TGTGCCAGCAGTGAAATTGGGACTAGCGGGAGCGGCGAGCAGTACGTC. The chain recombines TRBV6-1 with TRBJ2-7, with 14 bases aligning to TRBD2. The length of the CDR3 is 16 residues. The germline CDR1 and CDR2 sequences are MNHNS and SASEGT. V was clipped by 2 bases and J by 6 bases; unmatched bases: 6.

This clone was observed a handful of times. The V call is TRBV27, the J call TRBJ1-2; D is undetermined. The V gene's germline CDR1 is MNHEY and CDR2 SMNVEV (reference sequence). Trimming took off 6 bases at V and 8 bases at J, with 10 bases between the two ends. The CDR3 consists of 11 residues. The CDR3 is CASRKNEGYTF. DNA of the CDR3: TGTGCCAGCAGGAAAAACGAGGGCTACACCTTC.

This CDR3 reads CASIWTGISYEQYF. CDR3 in DNA: TGTGCCAGCATTTGGACAGGGATTTCCTACGAGCAGTACTTC. This chain links TRBV6-1 with TRBJ2-7; the match to TRBD1 covers 8 bases. CDR3 size: 14 residues. The ends lost 7 bases at V and 1 base at J; junction bases unmatched: 6. Germline V lookup: CDR1 MNHNS, CDR2 SASEGT.

The chain uses TRBV11-2 and TRBJ2-7; 7 bases are shared with TRBD1. The CDR3 sequence is 13 residues long. J gave up 3 bases and V 3 bases, and 2 bases lay outside the gene matches. CDR1 is SGHAT and CDR2 is FQNNGV in the germline V gene. CDR3 amino acids: CASSLRQGYEQYV. The CDR3 nucleotides are TGTGCCAGCAGCTTGAGACAGGGCTACGAGCAGTACGTC.

The chain employs TRBV9 and TRBJ2-5; TRBD1 matches at 7 bases. Unmatched junction bases numbered 8, after V lost 4 bases and J lost 2 bases. Germline lookup yields CDR1 SGDLS and CDR2 YYNGEE. This CDR3 comprises 15 residues. In DNA, the CDR3 is TGTGCCAGCAGCCGCGTGACAGGGCGACAAGAGACCCAGTACTTC. Amino acids: CASSRVTGRQETQYF.

The chain couples TRBV6-4 to TRBJ2-6, with D possibly TRBD1 on 6 matching bases. Looked up from germline, CDR1 is MRHNA and CDR2 is SNTAGT. Deletions cut 8 bases from V and 2 bases from J, with 10 bases between. CDR3 length equals 14 residues. CDR3: CASGTGTGANVLTF. As DNA, the CDR3 is TGTGCCAGCGGTACAGGGACTGGGGCCAACGTCCTGACTTTC.

This clone was counted only a few times. The chain is built from TRBV5-6 and TRBJ2-5, with 7 bases fitting TRBD1. The germline V gene encodes CDR1 SGHDT and CDR2 YYEEEE. The CDR3 covers 14 residues. Trimming removed 3 bases from V and 4 bases from J; junction bases left unmatched: 6. DNA for the CDR3: TGTGCCAGCAGCTATACAGGGGCGGGAGAGACCCAGTACTTC. The encoded protein is CASSYTGAGETQYF.

This clone was recorded only once. The rearrangement links TRBV7-8 to TRBJ1-1, with D perhaps TRBD1 (6 bases). Germline CDR1 is SGHVS and CDR2 is FQNEAQ. V was trimmed by 5 bases and J by 4 bases, leaving 11 bases between them. The CDR3 runs 13 residues. The CDR3 sequence: CASSRIRGTEAFF. Here the CDR3 DNA reads TGTGCCAGCAGCCGTATCAGGGGCACTGAAGCTTTCTTT.

This clone was picked up a small number of times. The genes are TRBV14 and TRBJ1-2; perhaps TRBD1 as D (5 bases). The CDR3 is made up of 18 amino acids. Trimming stripped 1 base from V and 0 bases from J, with 18 bases between. Per the germline V gene, CDR1 is SGHDN and CDR2 is FVKESK. This CDR3 reads CASSQARAGWYPNYGYTF. The DNA of the CDR3 is TGTGCCAGCAGCCAAGCCAGGGCAGGATGGTACCCTAACTATGGCTACACCTTC.

The J gene is TRBJ2-5, the V gene TRBV19, with unresolved D. V dropped 4 bases and J dropped 1 base, with 7 bases sitting between them. The CDR3 is made up of 13 amino acids. The V gene's germline CDR1 is LNHDA and CDR2 SQIVND (reference sequence). DNA of the CDR3: TGTGCCAGTAGTAGCGTTCCCCAAGAGACCCAGTACTTC. Translating gives CASSSVPQETQYF.

This clone was seen a few times. The CDR3 DNA reads TGTGCCAGCAGTTACGCGGCAGGGGGGGGTGACTATGGCTACACCTTC. Translating it yields CASSYAAGGGDYGYTF. The chain uses TRBV6-5 and TRBJ1-2; 7 nucleotides agree with TRBD1. V trimming: 2 bases; J trimming: 3 bases; junction bases outside the gene matches: 9. The CDR3 spans 16 residues. Germline CDR1 reads MNHEY; CDR2 reads SVGAGI.

The chain joins TRBV11-2 to TRBJ1-2; 7 bases agree with TRBD1. Germline V gene data show CDR1 as SGHAT and CDR2 as FQNNGV. The CDR3 sequence is 13 residues long. The ends lost 5 bases at V and 3 bases at J; junction bases unmatched: 3. The CDR3 bases are TGTGCCAGCAGCCCGCAGGGGGACTATGGCTACACCTTC. This gives the protein CASSPQGDYGYTF.

A few counts support this clone. The chain uses TRBV27 and TRBJ2-1, with D maybe TRBD2 (6 bases). Germline CDR1 MNHEY, CDR2 SMNVEV (reference sequence). V lost 5 bases, J lost 5 bases, and 16 bases lay in between. This CDR3 spans 15 amino acids. The CDR3 DNA sequence: TGTGCCAGCAGTCCGTCGGGGGAAGCTCACAATGAGCAGTTCTTC. Amino acid sequence: CASSPSGEAHNEQFF.

This clone came up once. This chain uses TRBV6-1 with TRBJ2-7; 7 nucleotides match TRBD1. Germline loops: CDR1 MNHNS, CDR2 SASEGT. V lost 6 bases to trimming and J lost 5 bases; unmatched junction nucleotides: 7. This CDR3 has 13 amino acids. Written as DNA, the CDR3 is TGTGCCAGCAGCGATTCCCAGGGGGACGAGCAGTACGTC. Protein product: CASSDSQGDEQYV.

The chain is built from TRBV15 and TRBJ1-4, with D uncertain. Germline V CDR1 and CDR2: LNHNV, YYDKDF (reference sequence). The CDR3 consists of 16 residues. Trimming took 3 bases from V and 6 from J, leaving 17 bases between them. The DNA for the CDR3 is TGTGCCACCAGCAGCCCCGGGTGGAGCGGGGATGAAAAACTGTTTTTT. Its protein product is CATSSPGWSGDEKLFF.

V usage is TRBV30 and J usage is TRBJ1-2; 7 bases line up with TRBD1. CDR3 length: 15 amino acids. Germline values: CDR1 GTSNPN, CDR2 SVGIG (reference sequence). The junction had 14 bases not matched to a gene; V was cut back by 6 bases and J by 4 bases. CDR3 DNA sequence: TGTGCCTGCCCCCAGGGGGTAGGGAACTTCTATGGCTACACCTTC. It is translated as CACPQGVGNFYGYTF.

This clone was picked up a small number of times. J is TRBJ1-1 and V is TRBV19, with D hard to call. Germline CDR1 is LNHDA and CDR2 is SQIVND (reference sequence). Trimming removed 5 bases from V and 1 base from J, with 11 bases in between. This CDR3 spans 14 amino acids. CDR3 amino acids: CASSAALRNTEAFF. The DNA for the CDR3 is TGTGCCAGTAGTGCCGCCTTGAGGAACACTGAAGCTTTCTTT. The full variable domain, its missing parts supplied by reference TRBV19 and TRBJ1-1, is DGGITQSPKYLFRKEGQNVTLSCEQNLNHDAMYWYRQDPGQGLRLIYYSQIVNDFQKGDIAEGYSVSREKKESFPLTVTSAQKNPTAFYLCASSAALRNTEAFFGQGTRLTVV.

This clone has more than one count but fewer than ten. The V gene is TRBV18, the J gene TRBJ2-5; the D gene is possibly TRBD1 (5 bases). The CDR3 is made up of 15 amino acids. In germline, CDR1 is KGHSH, CDR2 LQKENI. V lost 4 bases and J lost 4, with 16 bases in between. The CDR3 protein is CASSQLQEKTETQYF. The CDR3 DNA follows: TGTGCCAGCTCACAGTTACAGGAAAAGACAGAGACCCAGTACTTC.

V is TRBV4-2 and J is TRBJ2-5, with 8 bases fitting TRBD1. CDR1 LGHNA and CDR2 YNFKEQ come from the germline V gene. The CDR3 loop spans 14 amino acids. After removal of 3 bases from V and 2 bases from J, the junction contained 2 bases not matched to a gene. The CDR3 nucleotides read TGTGCCAGCAGCCATAGGACAGGGCAAGAGACCCAGTACTTC. Translated: CASSHRTGQETQYF.

This chain joins TRBV18 and TRBJ2-4; D call uncertain. Trimming took off 1 base at V and 15 bases at J, with 19 bases between the two ends. This CDR3 has 14 residues. Per germline, CDR1 KGHSH and CDR2 LQKENI. The CDR3 is CASSPRSIGSGGYF. The CDR3 DNA reads as TGTGCCAGCTCACCACGTTCGATCGGATCCGGTGGGTACTTC.

The V call is TRBV2, the J call TRBJ1-6; D remains ambiguous. With 3 bases removed from V and 0 bases from J, the gap between germline ends came to 3 bases. This CDR3 has 14 residues. Germline V gene sequence: CDR1 SNHLY, CDR2 FYNNEI. The DNA of the CDR3 is TGTGCCAGCAGTGATGACTCCTATAATTCACCCCTCCACTTT. Amino acid sequence: CASSDDSYNSPLHF.